Sequencing of this T cell receptor beta chain was carried out in a study of T-cell reconstitution after alpha-beta-depleted transplantation in children. This CDR3 is built from 13 residues. Trimming stripped 0 bases from V and 3 bases from J, with 4 bases between. Germline CDR1 is SGHKS and CDR2 is YYEKEE (reference sequence). On this clonotype itself: The target antigen is unknown.

Study-wide results and limits: Some patients' high day-60 TCRbeta diversity was traced to surviving recipient T cells and thymic progenitors. Counts and diversity of T cells one year after transplant came mostly from newly produced T cells.

Unique molecular identifiers tagged the TCRbeta library. MiXCR was run by TCRdb on the PCR reads, yielding one entry per CDR3 protein. The data contain about 610,000 distinct CDR3 sequences, 25% to 30% of them singletons. The receptor was derived from a boy younger than two with Wiskott-Aldrich syndrome, due to receive a stem cell transplant. V usage is TRBV5-5 and J usage is TRBJ2-4; D uncertain. The sequencing used PBMCs, collected before TCRalphabeta/CD19-depleted stem cell transplant. CDR3 in DNA: TGTGCCAGCAGCTTGGTGGTCAAAAACATTCAGTACTTC. It translates to CASSLVVKNIQYF.